This TCR beta chain emerged from a study of identical twins. TCRdb used MiXCR to reprocess the 5' RACE reads, holding one entry per CDR3 protein. Among 250,000 or so distinct CDR3 sequences listed, approximately 11% were seen once. V dropped 4 bases and J dropped 5; count of bases not matched to a gene: 8. Germline V gene data show CDR1 as SGHKS and CDR2 as YYEKEE (reference sequence). The CDR3 has 14 residues. Many counts were recorded for this clonotype. The data also belong to a second study, concerning yellow fever vaccine responses in identical twins.

The clonotype comes from a young woman in good health. Sequenced: memory (CD45RO+) T cells sorted from blood. This rearrangement joins TRBV5-5 to TRBJ2-7; 8 bases map to TRBD1. In DNA form, the CDR3 reads TGTGCCAGCAGCCGGGGACAGGCTTTCGACGAGCAGTACTTC. This translates into CASSRGQAFDEQYF.